This T cell receptor beta chain was obtained from a study of shared clonotypes between healthy human individuals. Whole-study context: The study drew on a couple of women and a few men aged 18 to 49 as donors. Study-level points and caveats: Rarefaction indicated that sorted-subset sequencing remained incomplete although depth was large. Shared clonotypes: 4.5% to 5% naive CD4, approximately 3.4% naive CD8, roughly 2.4% memory CD4, under 0.5% memory CD8.

As for this clone: The antigen is unknown.

Clones were sequenced by immunoSEQ multiplex PCR, and TCRdb holds only the in-frame ones, with some missing. In the table there are under 1,900,000 clones, approximately 98.5% of which are singletons. Between the trimmed V and J ends, which lost 8 bases and 4 bases, there was a span of 26 bases. Germline V gene data show CDR1 as KGHSH and CDR2 as LQKENI. The CDR3 loop spans 18 amino acids. The sequencing input was naive CD4+ T cells sorted from blood. Subset in this sample: CD45RA+ positively selected. This TCR was recovered from a young man in good health. This rearrangement joins TRBV18 to TRBJ2-2; TRBD1 is a possible D gene (5 bases). The CDR3: CASPRNLRATAFTGELFF. Here the CDR3 DNA reads TGTGCCAGCCCGAGAAATCTCAGGGCCACGGCATTCACCGGGGAGCTGTTTTTT.